In its sample, the clone carrying this T cell receptor beta chain was seen once. What it binds is not known. This entry belongs to a study of shared clonotypes between healthy human individuals. Broader study findings: Clonotype sharing across several donors was observed for about 5.5% of naive CD4 clonotypes. Owing to a small donor count, the genetic and exposure-history diversity represented was limited. Sequencing depth was a factor that was expected to affect clonotype sharing among donors.

Each replicate PCR on the sorted subsets used approximately 180 ng DNA (approximately 33,000 T cell genomes). The protocol was immunoSEQ multiplex PCR, while the TCRdb copy is restricted to in-frame clones and leaves out a portion. The repertoire includes approximately 2.5 million clones, around nine tenths of them detected once, and 0.13% to 0.15% sits in the top ten. V was trimmed by 6 bases and J by 6 bases, leaving 12 bases between them. Per germline, CDR1 MDHEN and CDR2 SYDVKM. The CDR3 contains 12 residues. What was sequenced was naive CD4+ T cells sorted from blood. Subset of the sample: CD45RA+ positively selected. The chain joins TRBV28 to TRBJ2-7, with D unresolved. The source is a man aged 18 to 30 in good health. CDR3 in DNA: TGTGCCAGCAGCTCCTCAATGGGCGAGCAGTACTTC. This gives the protein CASSSSMGEQYF. Looking up the rest from reference TRBV28 and TRBJ2-7 gives the full variable domain: DVKVTQSSRYLVKRTGEKVFLECVQDMDHENMFWYRQDPGLGLRLIYFSYDVKMKEKGDIPEGYSVSREKKERFSLILESASTNQTSMYLCASSSSMGEQYFGPGTRLTVT.